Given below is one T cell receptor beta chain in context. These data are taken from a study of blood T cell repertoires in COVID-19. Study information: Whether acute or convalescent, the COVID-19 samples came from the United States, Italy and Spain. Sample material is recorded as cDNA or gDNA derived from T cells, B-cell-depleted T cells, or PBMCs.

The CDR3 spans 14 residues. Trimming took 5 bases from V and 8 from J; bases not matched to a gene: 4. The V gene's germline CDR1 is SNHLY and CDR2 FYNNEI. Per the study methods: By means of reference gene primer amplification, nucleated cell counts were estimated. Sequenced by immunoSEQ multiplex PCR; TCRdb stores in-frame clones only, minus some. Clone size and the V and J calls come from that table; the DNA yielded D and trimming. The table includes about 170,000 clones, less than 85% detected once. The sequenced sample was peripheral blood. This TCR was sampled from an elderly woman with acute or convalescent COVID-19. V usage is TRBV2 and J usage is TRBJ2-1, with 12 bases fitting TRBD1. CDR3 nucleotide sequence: TGTGCCAGCAGTCGGGACAGGGGGCGCGATGAGCAGTTCTTC. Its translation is CASSRDRGRDEQFF.